This T cell receptor beta chain derives from a study of cytomegalovirus exposure and HLA in healthy donors. Germline CDR1 reads MGHRA; CDR2 reads YSYEKL. The CDR3 runs to 19 residues. V dropped 0 bases and J dropped 1; count of bases not matched to a gene: 7. PCR was performed using 60 Vbeta and 13 Jbeta primers. Clones were sequenced by immunoSEQ multiplex PCR, and TCRdb holds only the in-frame ones, with some missing. The sample includes 60,000 or so clones. The chain carries TRBV4-1 and TRBJ2-7; 15 bases match TRBD2. The receptor was isolated from a woman under 30 in good health and CMV-seronegative. The sample was PBMCs. CDR3 region: CASSQDPGLAGGPSYEQYF. DNA for the CDR3: TGCGCCAGCAGCCAAGATCCCGGACTAGCGGGAGGGCCTTCCTACGAGCAGTACTTC.